One and the same sample provided the 21 T cell receptor beta chains below, sequenced in a study of regulatory T cells in long-lasting Graves disease. The TCR beta library used iRepertoire HTBI primers with Arm-PCR amplification of CDR3. From the multiplex PCR reads, TCRdb called clonotypes with MiXCR, one entry per CDR3 protein. This table holds hundreds of thousands of distinct CDR3 sequences, roughly 15% found once. The time point here: newly diagnosed GD, antithyroid drugs for less than 3 months. Extracted PBMC RNA gave rise to the TCR library. These same data were also listed under a study on T cells in Graves' hyperthyroidism and ophthalmopathy.

The sample was peripheral blood mononuclear cells (PBMCs), taken at new diagnosis, from a patient treated with antithyroid drugs. These receptors were collected from a woman aged 30 to 39 with Graves disease.

The table lists this clonotype with many counts. The chain recombines TRBV18 with TRBJ2-7, with D tentatively TRBD2 (5 bases). The length of the CDR3 is 12 residues. Trimming took off 5 bases at V and 4 bases at J, with 9 bases between the two ends. The germline V gene encodes CDR1 KGHSH and CDR2 LQKENI. As DNA, the CDR3 is TGTGCCAGCTCAATGCGGGTATACGAGCAGTACTTC. It codes for CASSMRVYEQYF.

This chain uses TRBV11-2 with TRBJ2-7, with D uncertain. The germline gives CDR1 SGHAT, CDR2 FQNNGV. V gave up 1 base and J gave up 3 bases, with 13 bases separating them. This CDR3 is 15 amino acids long. The CDR3 loop reads CASSLALLDVYEQYF. Written as DNA, the CDR3 is TGTGCCAGCAGCTTAGCCCTTCTGGACGTCTACGAGCAGTACTTC.

This clonotype was picked up a small number of times. This chain links TRBV6-5 with TRBJ2-1, with 12 bases that match TRBD2. This CDR3 comprises 19 residues. Germline V gene data show CDR1 as MNHEY and CDR2 as SVGAGI. The trim removed 2 bases at V and 2 bases at J, leaving 10 bases unmatched. As DNA, the CDR3 is TGTGCCAGCAGTTACCGCCACACCAGGACTAGCGGGACCTACAATGAGCAGTTCTTC. It codes for CASSYRHTRTSGTYNEQFF.

CDR3 in DNA: TGTGCCAGCAGTGAAACCGGAGGCTTCTACGAGCAGTACTTC. This gives the protein CASSETGGFYEQYF. The chain links TRBV6-1 to TRBJ2-7; D is possibly TRBD2 (5 bases). V was pared by 2 bases and J by 3 bases, with 11 bases between. Per the germline V gene, CDR1 is MNHNS and CDR2 is SASEGT. CDR3 size: 14 residues.

In this sample, this clonotype turned up many times. The chain is built from TRBV2 and TRBJ1-5, with unresolved D. The CDR3 contains 13 residues. Germline CDR1 reads SNHLY; CDR2 reads FYNNEI. The ends were cut back, 4 bases at V and 3 bases at J, with 7 bases in the middle. In DNA, the CDR3 is TGTGCCAGCAGTGTACAGCTCAATCAGCCCCAGCATTTT. Its protein is CASSVQLNQPQHF.

This clonotype came up many times. V usage is TRBV30 and J usage is TRBJ2-7; 11 bases align to TRBD1. Germline V CDR1 and CDR2: GTSNPN, SVGIG (reference sequence). CDR3 length equals 14 residues. With V trimmed by 8 bases and J by 2 bases, 8 bases remained unmatched. The CDR3 loop reads CAATGTGGTYEQYF. DNA of the CDR3: TGTGCCGCCACCGGGACAGGGGGTACCTACGAGCAGTACTTC. Full variable domain (rest looked up from reference TRBV30 and TRBJ2-7): SQTIHQWPATLVQPVGSPLSLECTVEGTSNPNLYWYRQAAGRGLQLLFYSVGIGQISSEVPQNLSASRPQDRQFILSSKKLLLSDSGFYLCAATGTGGTYEQYFGPGTRLTVT.

This chain joins TRBV11-3 and TRBJ2-7; tentatively, D is TRBD1 or TRBD2 (7 bases each). V was cut by 8 bases and J by 6 bases, with 20 bases left in between. This CDR3 has 14 residues. Looked up from germline, CDR1 is SGHNT and CDR2 is YENEEA. The CDR3 sequence: CASQGGEVKAEQYF. The CDR3 DNA reads as TGTGCCAGCCAGGGGGGGGAGGTGAAGGCCGAGCAGTACTTC.

The sample holds many counts of this clonotype. J is TRBJ1-2 and V is TRBV15; 9 bases align to TRBD1. CDR3 length: 13 amino acids. Unmatched junction bases numbered 2, after V lost 1 base and J lost 8 bases. Germline values: CDR1 LNHNV, CDR2 YYDKDF (reference sequence). This CDR3 is CATSRGDRDGYTF. As DNA, the CDR3 is TGTGCCACCAGCAGAGGGGACAGGGACGGCTACACCTTC.

V is TRBV28 and J is TRBJ1-1, with D possibly matching TRBD1 (5 bases). The CDR3 has 13 amino acids. Germline V gives CDR1 MDHEN, CDR2 SYDVKM. V lost 6 bases to trimming and J lost 5 bases, with 13 bases between them. The CDR3 coding sequence is TGTGCCAGCAGGACAGTTGATGGGACTGAAGCTTTCTTT. Amino acids: CASRTVDGTEAFF.

This clonotype was picked up many times. This sequence joins TRBV28 and TRBJ2-3; 7 bases are a match to TRBD2. The CDR3 contains 17 residues. Germline CDR1 and CDR2: MDHEN and SYDVKM. The V segment lost 5 bases and the J segment 3 bases; nucleotides outside the gene matches: 14. The CDR3 sequence is CASSNAPGGEFTDTQYF. Here the CDR3 DNA reads TGTGCCAGCAGTAACGCTCCTGGGGGGGAATTTACAGATACGCAGTATTTT.

For this clonotype: This is likely an artifact of a read error, given a far larger clone one base away. The chain is built from TRBV6-4 and TRBJ2-1, with 7 bases matching TRBD1. With V trimmed by 5 bases and J by 8 bases, 9 bases remained unmatched. Germline lookup yields CDR1 MRHNA and CDR2 SNTAGT. The CDR3 length is 14 residues. The CDR3 region has the DNA TGTGCCAGCAGTTACGCCAGGGGGTACGATGAGCAGTTCTTC. The encoded protein is CASSYARGYDEQFF.

The rearrangement joins TRBV11-2 to TRBJ1-1, with D unclear. This CDR3 region has 16 residues. Deletions cut 7 bases from V and 1 base from J, with 19 bases between. CDR1 and CDR2 from the germline V gene are SGHAT and FQNNGV. The CDR3 spells CASTPVGRLQNTEAFF. In DNA, the CDR3 is TGTGCCAGCACCCCGGTGGGCAGACTACAGAACACTGAAGCTTTCTTT.

Turning to this clonotype: Just one base apart from a much larger clone, this may be a read error. Since the CDR3 does not end with the conserved phenylalanine or tryptophan, this likely comes from a read error. The rearrangement uses TRBV7-9 and TRBJ2-3; D is possibly TRBD2 (6 bases). CDR1 SEHNR and CDR2 FQNEAQ come from the germline V gene (reference sequence). CDR3 length equals 18 residues. The ends were cut back, 5 bases at V and 1 base at J, with 22 bases in the middle. In DNA form, the CDR3 reads TGTGCCAGCAGCCCAGGAATGTTAGGCGGGACCCGCACAGATACGCAGTATTCT. Its translation: CASSPGMLGGTRTDTQYS.

This clonotype was seen a few times. The rearrangement links TRBV11-2 to TRBJ1-4; D call uncertain. This CDR3 comprises 15 residues. V lost 3 bases and J 3 bases, leaving 11 bases between the germline ends. Germline CDR1 and CDR2: SGHAT and FQNNGV. In DNA, the CDR3 is TGTGCCAGCAGCTTTATTGGGTCCTCTAATGAAAAACTGTTTTTT. Its translation: CASSFIGSSNEKLFF.

This clonotype was seen ten or more times. This chain uses TRBV7-2 with TRBJ1-1; D remains unclear. The CDR3 is made up of 14 amino acids. Trimming pared 4 bases from V and 4 bases from J, leaving 13 bases between. Germline assignment: CDR1 SGHTA and CDR2 FQGNSA. The CDR3 sequence: CASSSQPQITEAFF. CDR3 in DNA: TGTGCCAGCAGCTCCCAACCTCAGATCACTGAAGCTTTCTTT.

This clonotype was seen more than once but under ten times. This sequence joins TRBV9 and TRBJ2-5; TRBD2 agrees at 7 bases. The germline V gene has CDR1 SGDLS and CDR2 YYNGEE. This CDR3 spans 15 amino acids. V was clipped by 4 bases and J by 5 bases; unmatched bases: 11. The CDR3 sequence: CASSSQALASETQYF. CDR3 in DNA: TGTGCCAGCAGCTCCCAAGCACTAGCGTCCGAGACCCAGTACTTC.

This clonotype was seen once. V is TRBV18 and J is TRBJ1-1; tentatively, D is TRBD1 (6 bases). The CDR3 spans 18 residues. Germline-derived CDR1 and CDR2 are KGHSH and LQKENI. V shed 0 bases and J shed 3 bases, with 20 bases lying between them. The CDR3 loop reads CASSPPSPNRERYTEAFF. The CDR3 nucleotides read TGTGCCAGCTCACCACCTTCGCCCAACAGGGAGAGGTACACTGAAGCTTTCTTT.

The V call is TRBV7-9, the J call TRBJ2-2; a possible D gene is TRBD1 (6 bases). V lost 6 bases, J lost 4 bases, and 24 bases lay in between. Germline assignment: CDR1 SEHNR and CDR2 FQNEAQ (reference sequence). The CDR3 runs 18 residues. Here the CDR3 reads CASRMGPRATGVTGELFF. In nucleotides, the CDR3 is TGTGCCAGCAGGATGGGACCCCGGGCGACAGGAGTCACCGGGGAGCTGTTTTTT.

This clonotype has at least ten counts. This rearrangement joins TRBV9 to TRBJ2-7; D may be TRBD2 (6 bases). Trimming pared 1 base from V and 2 bases from J, leaving 10 bases between. CDR3 length equals 14 residues. Germline V CDR1 and CDR2: SGDLS, YYNGEE. The CDR3 protein is CASSVTDYTYEQYF. CDR3 coding DNA: TGTGCCAGCAGCGTAACGGACTATACCTACGAGCAGTACTTC.

There are many counts of this clonotype. The chain combines TRBV12-3 or TRBV12-4 with TRBJ2-2, with 7 positions matching TRBD1. The length of the CDR3 is 13 residues. V lost 6 bases to trimming and J lost 7 bases; unmatched junction nucleotides: 5. This CDR3 is CASSGTVGGELFF. In nucleotides, the CDR3 is TGTGCCAGCAGCGGGACAGTCGGCGGGGAGCTGTTTTTT.

The chain combines TRBV5-1 with TRBJ2-4, with D perhaps TRBD1 (7 bases). The CDR3 has 15 amino acids. Germline CDR1 is SGHRS and CDR2 is YFSETQ. V was trimmed by 4 bases and J by 8 bases, leaving 19 bases between them. This CDR3 reads CASSAGQTRGHIQYF. The CDR3 DNA is TGCGCCAGCAGCGCGGGACAGACACGGGGCCACATTCAGTACTTC.